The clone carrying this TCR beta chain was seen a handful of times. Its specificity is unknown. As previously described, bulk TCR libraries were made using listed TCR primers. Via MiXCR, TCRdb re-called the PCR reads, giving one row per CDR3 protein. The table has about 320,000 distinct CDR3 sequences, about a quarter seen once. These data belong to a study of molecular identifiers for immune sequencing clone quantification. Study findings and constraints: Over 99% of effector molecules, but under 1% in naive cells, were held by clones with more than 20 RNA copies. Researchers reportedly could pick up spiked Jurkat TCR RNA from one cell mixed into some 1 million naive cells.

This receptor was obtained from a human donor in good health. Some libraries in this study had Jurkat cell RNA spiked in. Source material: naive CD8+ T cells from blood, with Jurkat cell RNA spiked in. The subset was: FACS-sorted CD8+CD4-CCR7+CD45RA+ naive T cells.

Here the CDR3 reads CASSQDLGGPGDTQYF. The DNA for the CDR3 is TGCGCCAGCAGCCAAGATCTCGGAGGGCCGGGAGATACGCAGTATTTT. V and J are TRBV4-3 and TRBJ2-3; D possibly corresponds to TRBD2 (6 bases). The germline gives CDR1 LGHNA, CDR2 YSLEER. With 0 bases removed from V and 5 bases from J, the gap between germline ends came to 15 bases. This CDR3 is built from 16 residues.